The clone carrying this TCR beta chain was observed many times. Preparation of the TCRbeta library involved a method that used unique molecular identifiers. TCRdb ran MiXCR on the PCR reads and lists one entry per CDR3 protein. The sample yields 90,000 to 95,000 distinct CDR3 sequences, less than 15% seen once. CDR3 length: 14 amino acids. Germline CDR1 SGHRS, CDR2 YFSETQ. Deletions cut 5 bases from V and 6 bases from J, with 18 bases between. The sample belongs to a study of T-cell reconstitution after alpha-beta-depleted transplantation in children. J is TRBJ2-7 and V is TRBV5-1, with D unresolved. This receptor was identified in a human donor who donated a stem cell graft to a child with inherited bone marrow failure. The input for sequencing was PBMCs from the stem cell graft donor, taken from the stem cell graft. CDR3 amino acids: CASRAASLTGEQYF. Written as DNA, the CDR3 is TGCGCCAGCAGGGCAGCCTCCCTCACGGGCGAGCAGTACTTC.